Below, one T cell receptor (beta chain) is given with its context. The target of this receptor is not known. There are no base qualities to consult, and no much larger clone falls within one base. The goal of deep resolution MiSeq sequencing was a depth between 1 in 1 million and 1 in 200,000 T cells, and coverage averaged 10x per clonotype. The immunoSEQ hsTCRB Kit was used to generate TCR beta libraries. In the authors' own workflow: The data were analyzed with ImmunoSEQ Analyzer and ImmunoSEQ Data Assistant, and V, D and J gene assignments followed IMGT definitions. Clonality was computed as one minus normalized Shannon entropy of productive rearrangement frequencies, ranging from 0 to 1. Public clonotype analysis was restricted to overrepresented clonotypes comprising at least 0.05% of each patient's repertoire. Roughly 13 age-matched healthy donor repertoires from immuneACCESS served as clonality controls. TCRdb obtained this table from immuneACCESS and retained in-frame rearrangements with V and J assigned. These tables miss some clones; where compared with another copy, unresolved V genes account for less than half of the shortfall, and the remainder is unexplained. V and J calls and clone size are given by that table; D and trimming were obtained from the DNA. The sample data list about 120,000 clones, and 58% of these were observed just once. Of the sample, 35% to 40% falls within the top ten clones.

The data derive from a study of cytotoxic CD8 clonotypes in ibrutinib-treated CLL (dated by TCRdb to the early 2020s). With respect to the entire study: The cohort included more than 14 treatment-naive and ten to eleven relapsed/refractory patients; around 17 were IGHV unmutated. Partial responses were observed in about 24 patients and complete responses in 2; after a median follow-up of 68 months, remission was maintained in about 15 patients and progression was observed in approximately 12. The response samples were drawn at a median of roughly twelve months into treatment, with a range of roughly 6 to 36 months. On average, each sample had a few hundred thousand productive templates and under 95,000 productive rearrangements. Of the 86 participants in the trial, about 25 had longitudinal samples available. Cryopreserved peripheral blood mononuclear cells were obtained before treatment, at response, and at either sustained remission or disease progression. All remission and progressive disease samples were collected while patients were still receiving ibrutinib.

CDR3 length: 15 amino acids, cysteine to phenylalanine. Of the read, only the CDR3 DNA is kept; its 45 bases are in frame from base 1. The germline V gene specifies MNHEY as CDR1 and SVGAGI as CDR2. The V end gives up 7 bases and the J end 2 bases, leaving 8 bases in the junction not matched to a gene. This specimen's time point label, per the study, means: approximately 25 months on ibrutinib. For TCR beta library preparation, roughly 2 micrograms of genomic DNA were isolated from cryopreserved PBMCs. High-throughput TCR beta sequencing was performed on longitudinal blood samples from CLL patients receiving ibrutinib monotherapy. The patients took part in an open-label, single-center phase 2 trial of ibrutinib monotherapy. The research as a whole found: Sampling times were not matched between patients in sustained remission and patients whose disease was progressing, and lymph node repertoires were not examined. Clonality increased at ibrutinib response, stayed stable in sustained remission, and fell back toward baseline at progression. At baseline, clonality was higher than in age-matched healthy donors and showed a strong correlation with circulating CD8+ T-cell counts. Public clonotypes were rare and either shrank or stayed stable during treatment, and the rise in clonality at ibrutinib response reflected expansion of private clonotypes.

Recombination connected TRBV6-5 to TRBJ2-5, with 9 bases aligning to TRBD2. This TCR came from a human donor with chronic lymphocytic leukemia. The sequencing here drew on PBMCs, taken after 24 months of ibrutinib treatment. The CDR3 reads CASKRQRGEQETQYF. The DNA sequence is given as TGTGCCAGCAAGCGACAGCGGGGGGAGCAAGAGACCCAGTACTTC.